The T cell receptor (beta chain) under discussion was sequenced for a study of cytomegalovirus exposure and HLA in healthy donors. Study-level points and caveats: Analyses of presence/absence relied on an assumption of roughly uniform sequencing depth across donors.

With V trimmed by 4 bases and J by 7 bases, 7 bases remained unmatched. Per the germline V gene, CDR1 is SGHTA and CDR2 is FQGNSA. The CDR3 contains 17 residues. Of note for this clone: Its cognate antigen is unknown.

Amplification used 60 Vbeta primers and 13 Jbeta primers. Produced via immunoSEQ multiplex PCR; TCRdb's table is partial and in-frame only. The table has roughly 130,000 clones, roughly 71% seen once. Nominally healthy donors were sampled, though unrecorded immune exposures were likely. Input material: PBMCs. J is TRBJ2-2 and V is TRBV7-2, with 15 bases that match TRBD2. This clonotype was sampled from a woman in her 50s in good health and CMV-seropositive. CDR3: CASSSGLAGGRGGELFF. DNA for the CDR3: TGTGCCAGCAGCTCCGGACTAGCGGGGGGGAGAGGCGGGGAGCTGTTTTTT.